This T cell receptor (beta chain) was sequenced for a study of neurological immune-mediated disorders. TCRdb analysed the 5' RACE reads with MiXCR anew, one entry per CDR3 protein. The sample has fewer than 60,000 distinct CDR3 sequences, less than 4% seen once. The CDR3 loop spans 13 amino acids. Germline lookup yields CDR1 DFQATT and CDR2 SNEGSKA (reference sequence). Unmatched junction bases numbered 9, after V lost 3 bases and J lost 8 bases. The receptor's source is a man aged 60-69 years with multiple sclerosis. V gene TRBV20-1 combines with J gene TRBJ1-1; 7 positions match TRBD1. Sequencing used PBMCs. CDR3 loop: CSARSPGTAEAFF. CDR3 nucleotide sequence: TGCAGTGCTAGGTCCCCCGGGACAGCCGAAGCTTTCTTT.